The clone carrying this T cell receptor beta chain showed up just once. Original handling: The authors estimated nucleated cell counts from reference gene primer amplification. This table comes from immunoSEQ multiplex PCR, and its TCRdb copy is limited to in-frame clones, with some not included. The D gene and trimming were derived from the DNA, and the V and J assignments and clone size from that table. This sample has about 250,000 clones, with 86% found just once. This sample stems from a study of blood T cell repertoires in COVID-19. The overall study: Sites across the United States, Italy and Spain contributed samples from acute and convalescent COVID-19. T cells, B-cell-depleted T cells, or PBMCs provided the cDNA or gDNA that served as material.

The V gene's germline CDR1 is LGHNT and CDR2 FRNRAP. The CDR3 has 15 amino acids. V shed 6 bases and J 0 bases; nucleotides not matched to a gene: 5. The receptor was isolated from a woman in her fifties or sixties who had recovered from COVID-19. The gene calls are TRBV12-5 and TRBJ2-5, with 9 bases aligning to TRBD2. The sequenced material came from peripheral blood. The DNA for the CDR3 is TGTGCTAGTGGCCGCGGGACTAGCCACCAAGAGACCCAGTACTTC. Protein product: CASGRGTSHQETQYF.